The 24 T cell receptor beta chains below come from one sample, sequenced in a study of blood T cells in healthy people across ages. Alongside a J-beta primer mix, a sample-barcoded 5' primer served in a second PCR lasting roughly 6 to 12 cycles. A single record per CDR3 protein comes from TCRdb applying MiXCR to the 5' RACE reads. The data show fewer than 2 million distinct CDR3 sequences, approximately 40% seen once. The sample was blood. The receptors come from a human donor in good health.

CDR3 nucleotides: TGTGCCATCAATGGACGGATCTCCAGCTCCTACAATGAGCAGTTCTTC. It translates to CAINGRISSSYNEQFF. The V and J genes are TRBV10-3 and TRBJ2-1; D not certain. Looked up from germline, CDR1 is ENHRY and CDR2 is SYGVKD. V lost 7 bases to trimming and J lost 0 bases, with 16 bases between them. The length of the CDR3 is 16 residues.

The V and J genes are TRBV20-1 and TRBJ2-3; D may correspond to TRBD1 or TRBD2 (6 bases each). The germline V gene encodes CDR1 DFQATT and CDR2 SNEGSKA (reference sequence). V was cut by 2 bases and J by 2 bases, with 8 bases left in between. This CDR3 has 13 amino acids. This chain's CDR3 is CSARRGLTDTQYF. The CDR3 nucleotides read TGCAGTGCTAGACGGGGGCTCACAGATACGCAGTATTTT.

V gene TRBV9 combines with J gene TRBJ1-2; D possibly corresponds to TRBD1 (5 bases). V shed 0 bases and J shed 9 bases, with 12 bases lying between them. The CDR3 covers 13 residues. Germline-derived CDR1 and CDR2 are SGDLS and YYNGEE. CDR3 nucleotides: TGTGCCAGCAGCGTAGCTACCGGGGCGAGCTACACCTTC. Translation gives CASSVATGASYTF.

CDR3 bases: TGCAGTGCTAGGGCGGTATCGAACCCCTACGAGCAGTACTTC. Translated: CSARAVSNPYEQYF. This chain connects TRBV20-1 to TRBJ2-7; D is undetermined. The CDR3 sequence is 14 residues long. V shed 3 bases and J shed 2 bases, with 14 bases lying between them. The germline V gene encodes CDR1 DFQATT and CDR2 SNEGSKA (reference sequence).

This chain joins TRBV24-1 and TRBJ2-7; 7 positions match TRBD2. The J call is uncertain, as TRBJ2-5 better fits the DNA end. Germline CDR1 and CDR2: KGHDR and SFDVKD. The CDR3 totals 16 residues. The CDR3 DNA sequence: TGTGCCACCAGTGATATCGGGGAGGGTAACTTGGAGACCCAGTACTTC. Protein: CATSDIGEGNLETQYF.

The chain employs TRBV6-6 and TRBJ1-1; D remains ambiguous. The germline V gene has CDR1 MNHNY and CDR2 SVGAGI (reference sequence). The CDR3 has 12 residues. Trimming cost V 7 bases and J 1 base, with 7 bases left between them. CDR3 sequence (DNA): TGTGCCAGCATAACTTCGAACACTGAAGCTTTCTTT. Amino acid sequence: CASITSNTEAFF.

Details on this clonotype: One junction end disagrees with the germline gene, perhaps due to a read error. The chain has TRBV3-1 and TRBJ2-3; D tentatively fits TRBD1 or TRBD2 (6 bases each). CDR1 is LGHDT, CDR2 YNNKEL, per germline (reference sequence). The CDR3 is 15 amino acids. The CDR3 loop reads CASTPVGTGADTQYF. The CDR3 region has the DNA TGTGCCAGCACGCCCGTGGGGACGGGGGCAGACACGCAGTATTTT.

This CDR3 reads CSARDQGKGGGYEQYF. The CDR3 region has the DNA TGCAGTGCTAGAGATCAGGGAAAGGGGGGAGGCTACGAGCAGTACTTC. V gene TRBV20-1 combines with J gene TRBJ2-1; either TRBD1 or TRBD2 may supply D (6 bases each). Matching the DNA end better, TRBJ2-7 makes the J call doubtful. CDR3 length: 16 residues. Germline V gene data show CDR1 as DFQATT and CDR2 as SNEGSKA (reference sequence).

The genes are TRBV19 and TRBJ1-6; no clear D gene. V lost 3 bases to trimming and J lost 7 bases, with 7 bases between them. Per the germline V gene, CDR1 is LNHDA and CDR2 is SQIVND (reference sequence). CDR3 length: 13 residues. Here the CDR3 reads CASSIAANSPLHF. DNA of the CDR3: TGTGCCAGTAGTATTGCAGCAAATTCACCCCTCCACTTT.

In DNA, the CDR3 is TGTGCCAGCACCGACGGGTCCCCTAGTCAGCCCCAGCATTTT. Encoded protein: CASTDGSPSQPQHF. The chain combines TRBV6-2 or TRBV6-3 with TRBJ1-5, with D unresolved. Germline values: CDR1 MNHEY, CDR2 SVGEGT. Trimming pared 7 bases from V and 6 bases from J, leaving 16 bases between. The CDR3 is 14 amino acids.

This clonotype was detected once. This rearrangement joins TRBV7-9 to TRBJ1-2; TRBD1 matches 9 bases. The germline gives CDR1 SEHNR, CDR2 FQNEAQ (reference sequence). With 3 bases clipped from V and 2 bases from J, the junction kept 10 bases outside the gene matches. CDR3 length equals 17 residues. The CDR3 loop is CASSFDLNRGLNYGYTF. CDR3 sequence (DNA): TGTGCCAGCAGCTTCGACCTTAACAGGGGGCTAAACTATGGCTACACCTTC. The full variable domain, completed using reference TRBV7-9 and TRBJ1-2, is DTGVSQNPRHKITKRGQNVTFRCDPISEHNRLYWYRQTLGQGPEFLTYFQNEAQLEKSRLLSDRFSAERPKGSFSTLEIQRTEQGDSAMYLCASSFDLNRGLNYGYTFGSGTRLTVV.

The rearrangement uses TRBV20-1 and TRBJ2-1; 8 bases line up with TRBD1. CDR1 DFQATT and CDR2 SNEGSKA come from the germline V gene (reference sequence). V trimming: 0 bases; J trimming: 4 bases; junction bases outside the gene matches: 5. The CDR3 spans 15 residues. The CDR3 loop reads CSARDGGQGYNEQFF. The CDR3, as DNA: TGCAGTGCTAGAGATGGCGGACAGGGATACAATGAGCAGTTCTTC.

The rearrangement uses TRBV7-9 and TRBJ2-1, with TRBD1 as a possible D gene (5 bases). Trimming shortened V by 4 bases and J by 5 bases, and 15 bases separated the two germline ends. CDR3 size: 15 residues. Germline V gives CDR1 SEHNR, CDR2 FQNEAQ (reference sequence). The CDR3 region is CASSWGRDWDNEQFF. DNA of the CDR3: TGTGCCAGCAGCTGGGGCAGGGATTGGGACAATGAGCAGTTCTTC.

This clonotype has only a few counts. The rearrangement uses TRBV7-9 and TRBJ2-4; TRBD1 or TRBD2 may be the D gene (6 bases each). The J call is in doubt because the DNA end fits TRBJ2-7 better. The germline V gene encodes CDR1 SEHNR and CDR2 FQNEAQ (reference sequence). This CDR3 spans 14 amino acids. CDR3 bases: TGTGCCAGCAGCTTACTTCGGGGGCCAGACGAGCAGTACTTC. Translating it yields CASSLLRGPDEQYF.

This clonotype came up many times. The chain employs TRBV2 and TRBJ1-2; D gene uncertain. The CDR3 sequence is 14 residues long. Germline CDR1 and CDR2: SNHLY and FYNNEI. V shed 2 bases and J shed 2 bases, with 9 bases lying between them. The CDR3 DNA sequence: TGTGCCAGCAGTGAACAGGAGTTCAACTATGGCTACACCTTC. This encodes CASSEQEFNYGYTF.

J is TRBJ2-4 and V is TRBV6-2 or TRBV6-3, with 10 bases matching TRBD1. The better agreement between TRBJ2-7 and the DNA end casts doubt on the J call. Germline CDR1 and CDR2: MNHEY and SVGEGT. This CDR3 spans 13 amino acids. CDR3 nucleotide sequence: TGTGCCAGTCGGGACAGGGGAATGATCGAGCAGTACTTC. Its protein product is CASRDRGMIEQYF.

This chain connects TRBV7-2 to TRBJ2-2; 11 bases are shared with TRBD1. V was clipped by 6 bases and J by 4 bases; unmatched bases: 10. CDR1 and CDR2 from the germline V gene are SGHTA and FQGNSA. The CDR3 runs 17 residues. The CDR3 bases are TGTGCCAGCAGGGACAGGGGGCGCATAATTGGCACCGGGGAGCTGTTTTTT. This translates into CASRDRGRIIGTGELFF.

This clonotype was observed a handful of times. The chain joins TRBV7-9 to TRBJ2-3; 9 bases are a match to TRBD1. This CDR3 contains 15 residues. Trimming took 4 bases from V and 4 from J; bases not matched to a gene: 6. Germline lookup yields CDR1 SEHNR and CDR2 FQNEAQ (reference sequence). CDR3 DNA sequence: TGTGCCAGCAGCTCCGACAGGGGGGTGGCAGATACGCAGTATTTT. It encodes CASSSDRGVADTQYF.

Concerning this clonotype: It may be a read error: a sequence one base away is much more abundant. The CDR3 reads CSSSFVVSGELFF. CDR3 sequence (DNA): TGTTCCAGCAGCTTCGTGGTGTCCGGGGAGCTGTTTTTT. The V gene is TRBV7-9, the J gene TRBJ2-2; D is ambiguous. Germline lookup yields CDR1 SEHNR and CDR2 FQNEAQ (reference sequence). This CDR3 is built from 13 residues. Drawing the rest from reference TRBV7-9 and TRBJ2-2, the complete variable domain is DTGVSQNPRHKITKRGQNVTFRCDPISEHNRLYWYRQTLGQGPEFLTYFQNEAQLEKSRLLSDRFSAERPKGSFSTLEIQRTEQGDSAMYLCSSSFVVSGELFFGEGSRLTVL.

The rearrangement uses TRBV12-3 or TRBV12-4 and TRBJ2-3, with D perhaps TRBD2 (6 bases). There are 14 residues in the CDR3. The germline V and J ends were trimmed by 6 bases and 4 bases, with 14 bases remaining between them. The CDR3 DNA reads TGTGCCAGCAGCACGACTAGAAGTGCAGATACGCAGTATTTT. Translating it yields CASSTTRSADTQYF.

The V call is TRBV7-9, the J call TRBJ1-2, with D perhaps matching TRBD1 (5 bases). The CDR3 covers 15 residues. V lost 5 bases to trimming and J lost 7 bases, with 20 bases between them. Germline V gene sequence: CDR1 SEHNR, CDR2 FQNEAQ (reference sequence). CDR3 loop: CASSPRSGRDGGYTF. CDR3 coding DNA: TGTGCCAGCAGCCCCCGTTCGGGGAGGGACGGTGGCTACACCTTC.

The V call is TRBV7-2, the J call TRBJ2-5, with D maybe TRBD1 (5 bases). This CDR3 spans 13 amino acids. CDR1 and CDR2 from the germline V gene are SGHTA and FQGNSA. The V end was cut by 3 bases, the J end by 11 bases, with 16 bases between. CDR3: CASSFARDSKQYF. The CDR3 bases are TGTGCCAGCAGCTTCGCGAGAGACAGTAAGCAGTACTTC.

The V and J genes are TRBV27 and TRBJ2-7; TRBD2 matches 8 bases. V gave up 5 bases and J gave up 2 bases; unmatched junction bases: 14. The germline gives CDR1 MNHEY, CDR2 SMNVEV (reference sequence). The CDR3 totals 17 residues. CDR3 protein: CASSAGGAMLTTYEQYF. CDR3 nucleotide sequence: TGTGCCAGCAGTGCGGGGGGCGCGATGCTAACCACCTACGAGCAGTACTTC.

The chain is built from TRBV20-1 and TRBJ1-1; D call uncertain. There are 13 residues in the CDR3. Germline V gives CDR1 DFQATT, CDR2 SNEGSKA (reference sequence). V lost 6 bases, J lost 0 bases, and 11 bases lay in between. CDR3 DNA sequence: TGCAGTGCCAGCATTGGGGTGAACACTGAAGCTTTCTTT. This encodes CSASIGVNTEAFF.